The 5 T cell receptor beta chains given below trace back to one sample, sequenced in a study of regulatory T cells in long-lasting Graves disease (dated by TCRdb to about 2021). The time point label of this sample denotes: newly diagnosed GD, antithyroid drugs for less than 3 months. RNA was extracted from PBMCs in TRIzol for both TCR sequencing and RNA sequencing. To prepare the library, multiplex PCR was applied. Instrument on record: Illumina HiSeq 4000. TCR beta libraries were built with iRepertoire HTBI primers and Arm-PCR amplification of CDR3 regions. The public reads were run again by TCRdb, first through fastp at Q25 and then through MiXCR, and only productive beta chains were kept. Rows with a matching CDR3 protein are joined into one entry that keeps the most common DNA and genes. Across this sample there are 410,000 or so distinct CDR3 sequences, with around 14% seen only once. The biggest ten clones account for over 15% of the sample.

These data were likewise used in another study, on T cells in Graves' hyperthyroidism and ophthalmopathy.

The sample in question was peripheral blood mononuclear cells (PBMCs), obtained at new diagnosis, from a patient treated with antithyroid drugs. Source of these receptors: a woman in her twenties or thirties with Graves disease. Donor details come from another sample of the same person, matched by shared clones.

The gene calls are TRBV29-1 and TRBJ1-2; D uncertain. The CDR3 is made up of 13 amino acids. V was clipped by 4 bases and J by 1 base, with 10 bases between them. Per the germline V gene, CDR1 is SQVTM and CDR2 is ANQGSEA. The CDR3 sequence: CSVAGPHNYGYTF. The DNA for the CDR3 is TGCAGCGTTGCCGGGCCTCATAACTATGGCTACACCTTC.

This clonotype was found a few times. V gene TRBV5-6 combines with J gene TRBJ1-5, with TRBD1 identical over 11 bases. The CDR3 is 14 residues long. V lost 3 bases, J lost 5 bases, and 1 base stayed unmatched. Germline CDR1 and CDR2: SGHDT and YYEEEE. CDR3 in amino acids: CASSWGQGDQPQHF. Here the CDR3 DNA reads TGTGCCAGCAGCTGGGGACAGGGGGATCAGCCCCAGCATTTT.

Regarding this clonotype: The junction differs from germline at one of its ends, possibly a read error. The chain joins TRBV9 to TRBJ1-1; D is unresolved. Germline lookup yields CDR1 SGDLS and CDR2 YYNGEE. CDR3 size: 14 residues. In DNA, the CDR3 is TGTGCCAACAGCGTAGGTGGGTCGGGCACTGAAGCTTTCTTT. Translated, it gives CANSVGGSGTEAFF. Full variable domain (rest looked up from reference TRBV9 and TRBJ1-1): DSGVTQTPKHLITATGQRVTLRCSPRSGDLSVYWYQQSLDQGLQFLIQYYNGEERAKGNILERFSAQQFPDLHSELNLSSLELGDSALYFCANSVGGSGTEAFFGQGTRLTVV.

This clonotype has at least ten counts. The J gene is TRBJ2-7, the V gene TRBV2; 12 bases align to TRBD2. This CDR3 contains 16 residues. Germline-derived CDR1 and CDR2 are SNHLY and FYNNEI. The V and J ends lost 6 bases and 7 bases, in that order; junction bases with no gene match: 13. In nucleotides, the CDR3 is TGTGCCAGCAGCCGACGACTAGCGGGAGCGCGTAGAGAGCAGTACTTC. This codes for CASSRRLAGARREQYF.

In its sample, this clonotype was seen a few times. This sequence joins TRBV6-1 and TRBJ2-7, with 8 nucleotides matching TRBD2. Trimming took 7 bases from V and 1 from J; bases not matched to a gene: 6. Germline loops: CDR1 MNHNS, CDR2 SASEGT. The CDR3 runs to 14 residues. CDR3 DNA: TGTGCCAGCAATCCGGGAGGGTTTTCCTACGAGCAGTACTTC. Protein: CASNPGGFSYEQYF.